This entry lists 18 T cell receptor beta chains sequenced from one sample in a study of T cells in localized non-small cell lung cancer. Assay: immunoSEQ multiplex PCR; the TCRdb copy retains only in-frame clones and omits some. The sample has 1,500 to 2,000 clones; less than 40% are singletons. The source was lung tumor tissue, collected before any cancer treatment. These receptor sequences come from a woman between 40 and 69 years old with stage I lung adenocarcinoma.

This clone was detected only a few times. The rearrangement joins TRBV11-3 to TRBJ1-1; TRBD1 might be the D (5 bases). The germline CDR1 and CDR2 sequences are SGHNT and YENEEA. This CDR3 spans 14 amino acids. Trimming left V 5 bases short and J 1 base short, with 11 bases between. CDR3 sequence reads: CASSPAGANTEAFF. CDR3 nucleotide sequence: TGTGCCAGCAGCCCCGCCGGGGCGAACACTGAAGCTTTCTTT.

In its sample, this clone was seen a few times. The chain's CDR3 is CATSRVTGDTGELFF. CDR3 DNA: TGTGCCACCAGCAGAGTTACGGGGGACACCGGGGAGCTGTTTTTT. The chain recombines TRBV15 with TRBJ2-2, with D perhaps matching TRBD2 (6 bases). The ends were cut back, 1 base at V and 3 bases at J, with 9 bases in the middle. The CDR3 is made up of 15 amino acids. The germline gives CDR1 LNHNV, CDR2 YYDKDF (reference sequence).

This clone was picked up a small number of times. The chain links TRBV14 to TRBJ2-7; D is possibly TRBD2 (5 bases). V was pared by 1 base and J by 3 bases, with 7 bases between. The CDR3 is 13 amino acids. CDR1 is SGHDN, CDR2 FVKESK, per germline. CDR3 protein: CASSQGRDYEQYF. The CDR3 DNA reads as TGTGCCAGCAGCCAAGGACGGGACTACGAGCAGTACTTC.

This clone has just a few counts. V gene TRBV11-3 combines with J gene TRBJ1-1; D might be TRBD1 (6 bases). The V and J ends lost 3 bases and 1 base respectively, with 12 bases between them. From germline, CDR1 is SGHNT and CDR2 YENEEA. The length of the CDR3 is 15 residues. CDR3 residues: CASSFQPGQNTEAFF. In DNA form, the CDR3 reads TGTGCCAGCAGCTTCCAGCCGGGACAGAACACTGAAGCTTTCTTT.

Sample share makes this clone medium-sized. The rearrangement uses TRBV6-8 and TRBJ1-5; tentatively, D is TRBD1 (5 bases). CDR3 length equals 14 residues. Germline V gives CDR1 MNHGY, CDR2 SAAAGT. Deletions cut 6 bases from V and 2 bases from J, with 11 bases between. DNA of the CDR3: TGTGCCAGCAGCAGGGAGGTCGGCAATCAGCCCCAGCATTTT. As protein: CASSREVGNQPQHF.

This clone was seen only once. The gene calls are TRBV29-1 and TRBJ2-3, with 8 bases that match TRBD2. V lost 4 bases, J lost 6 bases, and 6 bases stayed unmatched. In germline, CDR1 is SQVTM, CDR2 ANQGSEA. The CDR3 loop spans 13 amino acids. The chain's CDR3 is CSVVGGVRDTQYF. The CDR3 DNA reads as TGCAGCGTTGTCGGGGGGGTCCGGGATACGCAGTATTTT.

DNA of the CDR3: TGTGCCAGCAGCCAAGATGAGACGGATTCCTACAATGAGCAGTTCTTC. Translating gives CASSQDETDSYNEQFF. This chain links TRBV14 with TRBJ2-1; no definite D call. The CDR3 contains 16 residues. Germline V CDR1 and CDR2: SGHDN, FVKESK. The ends were cut back, 0 bases at V and 1 base at J, with 10 bases in the middle.

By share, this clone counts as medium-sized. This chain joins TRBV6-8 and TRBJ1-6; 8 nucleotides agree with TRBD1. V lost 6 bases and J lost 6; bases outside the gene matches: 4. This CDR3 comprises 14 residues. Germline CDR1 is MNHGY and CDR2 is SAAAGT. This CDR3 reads CASRTGQGNSPLHF. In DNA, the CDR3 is TGTGCCAGCAGGACCGGACAGGGTAATTCACCCCTCCACTTT.

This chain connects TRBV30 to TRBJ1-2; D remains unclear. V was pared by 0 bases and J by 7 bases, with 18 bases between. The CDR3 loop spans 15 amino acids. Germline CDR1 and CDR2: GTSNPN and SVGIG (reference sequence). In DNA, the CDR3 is TGTGCCTGGAGTGTAGGACCAGACCGGGCTATTGGCTACACCTTC. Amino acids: CAWSVGPDRAIGYTF.

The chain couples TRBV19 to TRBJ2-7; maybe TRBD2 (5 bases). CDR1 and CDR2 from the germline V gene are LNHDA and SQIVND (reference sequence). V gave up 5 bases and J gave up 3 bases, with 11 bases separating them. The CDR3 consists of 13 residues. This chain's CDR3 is CASSLATNYEQYF. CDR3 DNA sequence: TGTGCCAGTAGTCTAGCTACCAACTACGAGCAGTACTTC. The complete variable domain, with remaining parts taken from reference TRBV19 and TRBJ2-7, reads DGGITQSPKYLFRKEGQNVTLSCEQNLNHDAMYWYRQDPGQGLRLIYYSQIVNDFQKGDIAEGYSVSREKKESFPLTVTSAQKNPTAFYLCASSLATNYEQYFGPGTRLTVT.

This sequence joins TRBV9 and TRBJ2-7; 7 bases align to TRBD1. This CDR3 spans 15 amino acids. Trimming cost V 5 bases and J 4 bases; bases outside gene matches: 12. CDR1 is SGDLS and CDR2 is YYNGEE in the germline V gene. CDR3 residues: CASSETVGDRYEQYF. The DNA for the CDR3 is TGTGCCAGCAGTGAAACAGTAGGGGACAGATACGAGCAGTACTTC.

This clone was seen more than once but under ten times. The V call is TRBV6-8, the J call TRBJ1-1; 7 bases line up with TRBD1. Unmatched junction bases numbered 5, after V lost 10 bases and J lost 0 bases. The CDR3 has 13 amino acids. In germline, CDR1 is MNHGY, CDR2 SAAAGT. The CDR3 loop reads CAISDRVNTEAFF. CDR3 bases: TGTGCCATTTCCGACAGGGTGAACACTGAAGCTTTCTTT.

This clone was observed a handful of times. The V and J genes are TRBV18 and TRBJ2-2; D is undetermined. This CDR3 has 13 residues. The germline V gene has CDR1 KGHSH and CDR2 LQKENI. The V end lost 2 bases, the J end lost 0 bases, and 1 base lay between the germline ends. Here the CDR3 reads CASSPANTGELFF. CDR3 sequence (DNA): TGTGCCAGCTCACCAGCGAACACCGGGGAGCTGTTTTTT.

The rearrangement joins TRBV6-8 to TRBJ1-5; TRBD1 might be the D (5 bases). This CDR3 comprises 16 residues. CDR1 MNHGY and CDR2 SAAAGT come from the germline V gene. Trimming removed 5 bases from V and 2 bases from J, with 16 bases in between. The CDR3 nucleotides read TGTGCCAGCAGTAGGGACGGTCTTGTCGGCAATCAGCCCCAGCATTTT. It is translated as CASSRDGLVGNQPQHF.

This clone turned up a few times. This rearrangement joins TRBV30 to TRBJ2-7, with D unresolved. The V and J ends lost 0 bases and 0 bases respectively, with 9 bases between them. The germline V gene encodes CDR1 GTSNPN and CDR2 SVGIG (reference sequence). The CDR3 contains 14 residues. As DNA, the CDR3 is TGTGCCTGGAGTGTACTCCAAGGCTCCTACGAGCAGTACTTC. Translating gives CAWSVLQGSYEQYF. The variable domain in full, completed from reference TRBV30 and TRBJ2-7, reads SQTIHQWPATLVQPVGSPLSLECTVEGTSNPNLYWYRQAAGRGLQLLFYSVGIGQISSEVPQNLSASRPQDRQFILSSKKLLLSDSGFYLCAWSVLQGSYEQYFGPGTRLTVT.

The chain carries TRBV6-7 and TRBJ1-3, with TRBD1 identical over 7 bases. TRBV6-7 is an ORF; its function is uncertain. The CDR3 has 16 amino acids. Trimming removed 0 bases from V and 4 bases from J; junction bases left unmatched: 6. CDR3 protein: CASSYSTGPIGNTIYF. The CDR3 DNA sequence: TGTGCCAGCAGTTACTCGACAGGGCCCATCGGAAACACCATATATTTT.

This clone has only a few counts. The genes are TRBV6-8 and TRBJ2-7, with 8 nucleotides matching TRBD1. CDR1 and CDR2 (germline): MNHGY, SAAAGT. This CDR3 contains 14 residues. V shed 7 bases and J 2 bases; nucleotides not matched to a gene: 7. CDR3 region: CASTDRGHPYEQYF. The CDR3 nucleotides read TGTGCCAGCACCGACAGGGGTCACCCCTACGAGCAGTACTTC.

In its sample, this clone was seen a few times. The CDR3 sequence: CASSVGGNDNQPQHF. CDR3 DNA sequence: TGTGCCAGCAGCGTAGGAGGGAACGACAATCAGCCCCAGCATTTT. V gene TRBV9 combines with J gene TRBJ1-5; D ambiguous. This CDR3 has 15 residues. Between the trimmed V and J ends, which lost 0 bases and 3 bases, there was a span of 10 bases. Germline V lookup: CDR1 SGDLS, CDR2 YYNGEE.